The next 28 T cell receptor beta chains were all read from a single sample in a study of human T cells and chemical hapten exposure. The sample's time point: pre-sensitization, week 0. As to treatment: therapeutic diphenylcyclopropenone sensitization with weekly scalp DPC. MiXCR, run by TCRdb on the RACE reads, gives a single entry per CDR3 protein. The profile covers 62,000 or so distinct CDR3 sequences, with approximately 11% appearing a single time and around 4.8% taken by the ten largest. The sequencing here drew on whole blood, taken in connection with sensitization to the hapten diphenylcyclopropenone (DPC). The receptors stem from a woman between 50 and 59 years old with alopecia areata. Some clones in this sample may be carry-over from other donors' samples.

This clonotype came up many times. J is TRBJ2-5 and V is TRBV5-1; TRBD2 matches 8 bases. The CDR3 loop spans 14 amino acids. Germline loops: CDR1 SGHRS, CDR2 YFSETQ. V shed 3 bases, J shed 4 bases, and the junction held 5 bases outside the gene matches. CDR3 loop: CASSSSGRGETQYF. CDR3 DNA: TGCGCCAGCAGCTCGAGCGGGAGAGGAGAGACCCAGTACTTC.

This clonotype was detected a few times. The rearrangement joins TRBV2 to TRBJ2-5; TRBD2 is a possible D gene (6 bases). The CDR3 extends over 14 amino acids. Trimming removed 7 bases from V and 5 bases from J, with 17 bases in between. Germline V lookup: CDR1 SNHLY, CDR2 FYNNEI. CDR3 in DNA: TGTGCCAGCATCGACCCTTCGGGAGACGAGACCCAGTACTTC. Translated: CASIDPSGDETQYF.

V is TRBV28 and J is TRBJ2-1; 10 bases line up with TRBD2. This CDR3 comprises 12 residues. V was pared by 7 bases and J by 8 bases, with 2 bases of the junction left unmatched. Germline loops: CDR1 MDHEN, CDR2 SYDVKM. CDR3 residues: CASTSGRYEQFF. The DNA for the CDR3 is TGTGCCAGCACTAGCGGGAGATATGAGCAGTTCTTC.

Comments on this clonotype: Given the absence of the conserved phenylalanine or tryptophan at the CDR3 end, a read error is likely. J is TRBJ2-1 and V is TRBV15, with a possible D match to TRBD2 (5 bases). Germline CDR1 and CDR2: LNHNV and YYDKDF (reference sequence). The CDR3 covers 14 residues. In nucleotides, the CDR3 is TGTGCCACCAGCCGAGAGGGTCATGGAAATGAGCAGTTCATC. Its translation: CATSREGHGNEQFI.

The sample holds many counts of this clonotype. The genes are TRBV12-3 or TRBV12-4 and TRBJ2-1, with a possible D match to TRBD1 (6 bases). The CDR3 is made up of 17 amino acids. V shed 3 bases and J shed 4 bases, with 19 bases lying between them. The CDR3 coding sequence is TGTGCCAGCAGTTTCCCAGCTACCGGGACAACATACAATGAGCAGTTCTTC. It is translated as CASSFPATGTTYNEQFF.

This clonotype was found a few times. The chain carries TRBV20-1 and TRBJ2-5; tentatively, D is TRBD1 or TRBD2 (5 bases each). V lost 0 bases to trimming and J lost 4 bases, with 9 bases between them. Germline V gene data show CDR1 as DFQATT and CDR2 as SNEGSKA (reference sequence). CDR3 length: 13 amino acids. DNA for the CDR3: TGCAGTGCTAGAGAGGCAGGGAGAGAGACCCAGTACTTC. It is translated as CSAREAGRETQYF.

This clonotype has ten or more counts. This rearrangement joins TRBV11-2 to TRBJ2-7; weak D call: TRBD1 (5 bases). Deletions cut 1 base from V and 7 bases from J, with 14 bases between. The CDR3 totals 14 residues. Per germline, CDR1 SGHAT and CDR2 FQNNGV. The CDR3 spells CASSLGRQSREQYF. In nucleotides, the CDR3 is TGTGCCAGCAGCTTAGGACGACAGTCGAGGGAGCAGTACTTC.

This clonotype is a singleton in its sample. V gene TRBV12-3 or TRBV12-4 combines with J gene TRBJ1-4; 11 bases fit TRBD1. The J segment lost 8 bases and the V segment lost 3 bases, leaving 2 bases of the junction unmatched. The CDR3 has 14 residues. The CDR3 is CASSLRTGGEKLFF. CDR3 DNA sequence: TGTGCCAGCAGTTTGCGGACAGGGGGCGAAAAACTGTTTTTT.

The chain combines TRBV18 with TRBJ1-1; D may be TRBD1 (6 bases). The germline CDR1 and CDR2 sequences are KGHSH and LQKENI. This CDR3 contains 16 residues. Trimming took off 1 base at V and 0 bases at J, with 12 bases between the two ends. The CDR3 loop reads CASSPQLGGLNTEAFF. For the CDR3, the DNA is TGTGCCAGCTCACCACAGCTGGGGGGGCTGAACACTGAAGCTTTCTTT. The full variable domain, its missing parts supplied by reference TRBV18 and TRBJ1-1, is NAGVMQNPRHLVRRRGQEARLRCSPMKGHSHVYWYRQLPEEGLKFMVYLQKENIIDESGMPKERFSAEFPKEGPSILRIQQVVRGDSAAYFCASSPQLGGLNTEAFFGQGTRLTVV.

This sequence joins TRBV6-2 or TRBV6-3 and TRBJ1-5; TRBD1 is a possible D gene (6 bases). Germline V lookup: CDR1 MNHEY, CDR2 SVGEGT. The germline V and J ends were trimmed by 7 bases and 7 bases, with 20 bases remaining between them. This CDR3 comprises 15 residues. The CDR3 spells CASTSRPLTGQPQHF. Here the CDR3 DNA reads TGTGCCAGCACCTCCCGGCCCTTGACAGGACAGCCCCAGCATTTT.

This clonotype was detected many times. This sequence joins TRBV28 and TRBJ2-7; 7 bases align to TRBD1. CDR3 length: 13 amino acids. V was clipped by 5 bases and J by 3 bases; unmatched bases: 4. Germline V gene data show CDR1 as MDHEN and CDR2 as SYDVKM. CDR3 protein: CASSPRDSYEQYF. The CDR3 DNA is TGTGCCAGCAGTCCCAGGGACAGCTACGAGCAGTACTTC.

A few counts support this clonotype. The rearrangement uses TRBV7-2 and TRBJ2-5; D is uncertain. Germline CDR1 SGHTA, CDR2 FQGNSA. The CDR3 is made up of 12 amino acids. Trimming shortened V by 5 bases and J by 4 bases, and 8 bases separated the two germline ends. This CDR3 reads CASSLRPETQYF. In DNA form, the CDR3 reads TGTGCCAGCAGCCTTCGGCCAGAGACCCAGTACTTC.

This clonotype was counted only a few times. The gene calls are TRBV7-3 and TRBJ2-2; TRBD1 might be the D (8 bases). The V gene lost 5 bases and the J gene lost 4 bases, with 17 bases spanning the gap. This CDR3 spans 16 amino acids. Looked up from germline, CDR1 is SGHTA and CDR2 is FQGTGA. The CDR3, as DNA: TGTGCCAGCAGCCCCAGGACAGGGAGGGGCACCGGGGAGCTGTTTTTT. Translating it yields CASSPRTGRGTGELFF.

The sample holds a few counts of this clonotype. V and J are TRBV7-3 and TRBJ1-1; 8 bases are a match to TRBD1. The CDR3 sequence is 13 residues long. Per germline, CDR1 SGHTA and CDR2 FQGTGA. Trimming took 5 bases from V and 3 from J; bases not matched to a gene: 2. The CDR3 DNA is TGTGCCAGCAGCCGGGACAGGTACACTGAAGCTTTCTTT. Encoded protein: CASSRDRYTEAFF.

This clonotype has a handful of counts. The chain recombines TRBV2 with TRBJ2-1, with 11 bases matching TRBD2. The CDR3 has 15 amino acids. Germline assignment: CDR1 SNHLY and CDR2 FYNNEI. V shed 1 base, J shed 7 bases, and the junction held 3 bases outside the gene matches. CDR3 DNA sequence: TGTGCCAGCAGTGAAGAGGCTAGCGGGGGGAATGAGCAGTTCTTC. Protein sequence: CASSEEASGGNEQFF.

This clonotype was picked up many times. The chain is built from TRBV6-1 and TRBJ2-2; D unresolved. The CDR3 runs 14 residues. Trimming shortened V by 6 bases and J by 4 bases, and 12 bases separated the two germline ends. Germline loops: CDR1 MNHNS, CDR2 SASEGT. The CDR3 coding sequence is TGTGCCAGCAGCGACCTCTCTGGCACCGGGGAGCTGTTTTTT. Amino acids: CASSDLSGTGELFF.

This clonotype was counted only a few times. The chain is built from TRBV7-3 and TRBJ2-1, with 9 positions matching TRBD1. Unmatched junction bases numbered 12, after V lost 4 bases and J lost 8 bases. Germline V gene lookup returns CDR1 SGHTA and CDR2 FQGTGA. The CDR3 is 16 amino acids. The CDR3 region has the DNA TGTGCCAGCAGCTCTCAAACCCGGGACAGGGTGCATGAGCAGTTCTTC. This translates into CASSSQTRDRVHEQFF. Full variable domain (missing parts from reference TRBV7-3 and TRBJ2-1): GAGVSQTPSNKVTEKGKYVELRCDPISGHTALYWYRQSLGQGPEFLIYFQGTGAADDSGLPNDRFFAVRPEGSVSTLKIQRTERGDSAVYLCASSSQTRDRVHEQFFGPGTRLTVL.

This clonotype has ten or more counts. V gene TRBV4-2 combines with J gene TRBJ1-2, with D perhaps matching TRBD1 (6 bases). V lost 1 base, J lost 6 bases, and 15 bases lay in between. The germline gives CDR1 LGHNA, CDR2 YNFKEQ. The CDR3 contains 15 residues. CDR3 region: CASSQVVEQGHGYTF. In DNA form, the CDR3 reads TGTGCCAGCAGCCAAGTTGTTGAACAGGGTCATGGCTACACCTTC.

Turning to this clonotype: The limits of the CDR3 on the DNA are not certain, so only TCRdb's listed CDR3 is given. The chain uses TRBV7-9 and TRBJ1-2; TRBD1 is the table's D call and was not checked against the DNA. The V gene's germline CDR1 is SEHNR and CDR2 FQNEAQ (reference sequence). The CDR3 region is 14 residues in length, termini included. The CDR3 is CASSSSGANYGYTF.

The chain joins TRBV14 to TRBJ2-7, with unresolved D. CDR3 length equals 11 residues. Per germline, CDR1 SGHDN and CDR2 FVKESK. Trimming took 2 bases from V and 3 from J, leaving 2 bases between them. CDR3 residues: CASSQYYEQYF. The CDR3 coding sequence is TGTGCCAGCAGCCAATACTACGAGCAGTACTTC.

This clonotype was picked up a small number of times. The V and J genes are TRBV28 and TRBJ1-1, with a possible D match to TRBD1 (5 bases). Trimming cost V 8 bases and J 1 base, with 14 bases left between them. Germline V lookup: CDR1 MDHEN, CDR2 SYDVKM. The CDR3 spans 14 residues. The CDR3 loop reads CASHRSGGNTEAFF. In nucleotides, the CDR3 is TGTGCCAGCCATCGGAGCGGGGGGAACACTGAAGCTTTCTTT.

This clonotype was counted at least ten times. The CDR3 region has the DNA TGTGCCAGCTCACCCCCGGGACAGGGGATTTACGAGCAGTACTTC. Amino acid sequence: CASSPPGQGIYEQYF. This chain joins TRBV18 and TRBJ2-7; 10 positions match TRBD1. CDR3 size: 15 residues. The germline gives CDR1 KGHSH, CDR2 LQKENI. V lost 3 bases and J lost 4; bases outside the gene matches: 6.

This clonotype was observed at least ten times. This sequence joins TRBV29-1 and TRBJ1-1; 8 bases fit TRBD1. The CDR3 has 13 residues. The germline V gene encodes CDR1 SQVTM and CDR2 ANQGSEA. V was clipped by 5 bases and J by 4 bases; unmatched bases: 6. CDR3 loop: CSVSDRGATEAFF. The CDR3 region has the DNA TGCAGCGTTTCCGACAGGGGTGCCACTGAAGCTTTCTTT. The entire variable domain, with the rest obtained from reference TRBV29-1 and TRBJ1-1, is as follows: SAVISQKPSRDICQRGTSLTIQCQVDSQVTMMFWYRQQPGQSLTLIATANQGSEATYESGFVIDKFPISRPNLTFSTLTVSNMSPEDSSIYLCSVSDRGATEAFFGQGTRLTVV.

This clonotype showed up many times. The chain has TRBV28 and TRBJ2-6; no clear D. The germline V and J ends were trimmed by 1 base and 1 base, with 5 bases remaining between them. CDR1 and CDR2 from the germline V gene are MDHEN and SYDVKM. CDR3 length: 15 residues. The CDR3 DNA reads TGTGCCAGCAGTTTATCCAGTTCTGGGGCCAACGTCCTGACTTTC. Encoded protein: CASSLSSSGANVLTF.

V usage is TRBV7-9 and J usage is TRBJ1-1; no clear D. This CDR3 has 12 residues. Trimming left V 5 bases short and J 5 bases short, with 9 bases between. Per germline, CDR1 SEHNR and CDR2 FQNEAQ (reference sequence). CDR3 amino acids: CASSPWSTEAFF. CDR3 in DNA: TGTGCCAGCAGCCCGTGGAGTACTGAAGCTTTCTTT.

A few counts support this clonotype. The chain employs TRBV20-1 and TRBJ2-4; perhaps TRBD1 as D (5 bases). The CDR3 is 14 residues long. Trimming took off 5 bases at V and 1 base at J, with 12 bases between the two ends. The germline V gene encodes CDR1 DFQATT and CDR2 SNEGSKA (reference sequence). The CDR3 spells CSAQEGAAKNIQYF. The CDR3 region has the DNA TGCAGTGCTCAAGAAGGGGCGGCCAAAAACATTCAGTACTTC.

This clonotype has a count of ten or more. V and J are TRBV11-2 and TRBJ1-1; D is ambiguous. The germline V gene has CDR1 SGHAT and CDR2 FQNNGV. V shed 0 bases and J shed 0 bases, with 8 bases lying between them. The CDR3 contains 15 residues. CDR3 in DNA: TGTGCCAGCAGCTTAGAGGCGACGGTGAACACTGAAGCTTTCTTT. Translated: CASSLEATVNTEAFF. Together with reference TRBV11-2 and TRBJ1-1, the CDR3 gives the full variable domain: EAGVAQSPRYKIIEKRQSVAFWCNPISGHATLYWYQQILGQGPKLLIQFQNNGVVDDSQLPKDRFSAERLKGVDSTLKIQPAKLEDSAVYLCASSLEATVNTEAFFGQGTRLTVV.

This clonotype was observed a handful of times. Here the CDR3 reads CASSWQGAVDTQYF. The CDR3 DNA reads as TGTGCCAGCTCTTGGCAGGGGGCGGTAGATACGCAGTATTTT. The genes are TRBV18 and TRBJ2-3; 8 bases agree with TRBD1. The ends lost 6 bases at V and 5 bases at J; junction bases unmatched: 7. Germline V gives CDR1 KGHSH, CDR2 LQKENI. The CDR3 runs to 14 residues.